This TCR beta chain was recorded in a study of T cell clonotyping in hematopoietic cell transplantation. Germline loops: CDR1 SGHDT, CDR2 YYEEEE. V gave up 2 bases and J gave up 4 bases; unmatched junction bases: 4. The CDR3 extends over 15 amino acids. Study findings and constraints: At the given depth, recipient repertoires were over 95% de novo clonotypes.

Method: immunoSEQ multiplex PCR; TCRdb's copy keeps in-frame clones and lacks some. The table includes approximately 80,000 clones, 90% to 96% detected once. Turning to this clone: Its antigen is currently unknown.

Time point reported: recipient sample about 28 days before transplant, after cytoreduction. The genes are TRBV5-6 and TRBJ2-3, with 10 bases aligning to TRBD1. The receptor was isolated from a woman aged 50 to 60 with acute myeloid leukemia. Some clones in this sample may be carry-over from other donors' samples. The sequenced sample was peripheral blood mononuclear cells, obtained before stem cell transplant. CDR3 bases: TGTGCCAGCAGCTTCGAGACAGGGGGCGCAGATACGCAGTATTTT. This translates into CASSFETGGADTQYF. Using reference TRBV5-6 and TRBJ2-3 for the parts outside the CDR3, the full variable domain is DAGVTQSPTHLIKTRGQQVTLRCSPKSGHDTVSWYQQALGQGPQFIFQYYEEEERQRGNFPDRFSGHQFPNYSSELNVNALLLGDSALYLCASSFETGGADTQYFGPGTRLTVL.